This T cell receptor (beta chain) derives from a study of blood T cell repertoires in COVID-19. Study-wide background: Samples of COVID-19 (acute and convalescent) were obtained from the United States, Italy and Spain. In each case, the material was cDNA or gDNA derived from T cells, B-cell-depleted T cells, or PBMCs.

Per the study methods: Reference gene primer amplification gave nucleated cell count estimates. Method: immunoSEQ multiplex PCR; TCRdb's copy keeps in-frame clones and lacks some. V, J and clone size are taken as reported in that table, and D and trimming were inferred from the DNA itself. The sample consists of about 280,000 clones, about 90% of them appearing once. Comments on this clone: This specimen includes other DNA sequences encoding the same CDR3.

The CDR3 is made up of 15 amino acids. J was trimmed by 4 bases and V by 1 base; bases with no gene match: 6. The V gene's germline CDR1 is MDHEN and CDR2 SYDVKM. The receptor's source is a woman in her 50s who had recovered from COVID-19. The sample comprised peripheral blood. This chain connects TRBV28 to TRBJ2-7, with 8 bases fitting TRBD1. The CDR3 DNA sequence: TGTGCCAGCAGTTTATTGGGGACAGGCCCATACGAGCAGTACTTC. As protein: CASSLLGTGPYEQYF.